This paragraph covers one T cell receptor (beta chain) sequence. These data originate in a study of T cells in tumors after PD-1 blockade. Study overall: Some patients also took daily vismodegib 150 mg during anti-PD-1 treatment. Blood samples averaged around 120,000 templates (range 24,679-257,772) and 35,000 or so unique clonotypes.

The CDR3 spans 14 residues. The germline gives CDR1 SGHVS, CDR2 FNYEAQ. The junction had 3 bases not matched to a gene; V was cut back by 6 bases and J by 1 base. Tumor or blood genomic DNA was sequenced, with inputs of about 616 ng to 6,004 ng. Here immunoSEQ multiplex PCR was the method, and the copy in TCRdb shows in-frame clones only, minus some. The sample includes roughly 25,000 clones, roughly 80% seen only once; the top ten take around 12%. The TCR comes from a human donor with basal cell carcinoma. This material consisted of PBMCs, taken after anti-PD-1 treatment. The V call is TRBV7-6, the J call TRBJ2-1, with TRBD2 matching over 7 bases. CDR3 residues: CASSPGGSYNEQFF. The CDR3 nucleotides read TGTGCCAGCAGTCCCGGGGGGTCCTACAATGAGCAGTTCTTC.